The next 15 T cell receptor beta chains were all read from a single sample in a study of cytomegalovirus exposure and HLA in healthy donors. Researchers ran the PCR with 60 Vbeta and 13 Jbeta primers. Some clones are missing from TCRdb's copy, which holds only in-frame ones; the method was immunoSEQ multiplex PCR. Of approximately 120,000 clones listed, under 12% are singletons. The material sequenced was PBMCs. The receptor source for this set is a woman aged 18-29 years in good health and CMV-seropositive.

The chain uses TRBV6-5 and TRBJ2-7; 9 nucleotides agree with TRBD2. Germline V gene data show CDR1 as MNHEY and CDR2 as SVGAGI. J lost 4 bases, V lost 7 bases, and 8 bases had no gene match. The CDR3 totals 14 residues. This CDR3 is CASTPQREAYEQYF. DNA of the CDR3: TGTGCCAGCACCCCCCAGCGGGAGGCTTACGAGCAGTACTTC.

This clone was seen only a few times. The chain carries TRBV5-4 and TRBJ1-2; no definite D call. The V gene lost 4 bases and the J gene lost 3 bases, with 13 bases spanning the gap. There are 14 residues in the CDR3. Germline lookup yields CDR1 SGHNT and CDR2 YYREEE (reference sequence). The CDR3 nucleotides are TGTGCCAGCAGCACGCGACGGCGGGACTATGGCTACACCTTC. Translated: CASSTRRRDYGYTF.

This clone occurred a few times. CDR3 amino acids: CASSLVLVQETQYF. DNA of the CDR3: TGTGCCAGCAGCTTAGTCCTAGTCCAAGAGACCCAGTACTTC. V usage is TRBV7-2 and J usage is TRBJ2-5; D not resolved. The V end was cut by 1 base, the J end by 1 base, with 7 bases between. The CDR3 has 14 amino acids. Germline CDR1 reads SGHTA; CDR2 reads FQGNSA. The entire variable domain, with the rest obtained from reference TRBV7-2 and TRBJ2-5, is as follows: GAGVSQSPSNKVTEKGKDVELRCDPISGHTALYWYRQSLGQGLEFLIYFQGNSAPDKSGLPSDRFSAERTGGSVSTLTIQRTQQEDSAVYLCASSLVLVQETQYFGPGTRLLVL.

This clone appeared a few times. The gene calls are TRBV27 and TRBJ2-2, with 10 bases aligning to TRBD1. V shed 4 bases, J shed 6 bases, and the junction held 5 bases outside the gene matches. There are 15 residues in the CDR3. Germline CDR1 is MNHEY and CDR2 is SMNVEV (reference sequence). The CDR3 coding sequence is TGTGCCAGCAGTTGGGACAGGGGTGGTTCCGGGGAGCTGTTTTTT. It codes for CASSWDRGGSGELFF.

The chain's CDR3 is CASSQGDSASIEQYF. CDR3 bases: TGTGCCAGCAGCCAGGGGGACAGCGCGTCTATTGAGCAGTACTTC. The chain couples TRBV7-8 to TRBJ2-7; 7 bases align to TRBD1. After removal of 5 bases from V and 7 bases from J, the junction contained 14 bases not matched to a gene. The CDR3 loop spans 15 amino acids. Germline V gene data show CDR1 as SGHVS and CDR2 as FQNEAQ.

This clone appeared a few times. The rearrangement joins TRBV5-1 to TRBJ1-2; 10 bases are a match to TRBD1. Germline V gene data show CDR1 as SGHRS and CDR2 as YFSETQ. The CDR3 spans 15 residues. V was pared by 0 bases and J by 6 bases, with 5 bases of the junction left unmatched. CDR3 nucleotide sequence: TGCGCCAGCAGCTTGGCCTCGGGACAGGGGAATGGCTACACCTTC. Translated, it gives CASSLASGQGNGYTF.

This clone has ten or more counts. The chain links TRBV6-4 to TRBJ2-3; a weak D match, TRBD2 (6 bases). Trimming stripped 0 bases from V and 5 bases from J, with 9 bases between. Germline lookup yields CDR1 MRHNA and CDR2 SNTAGT. This CDR3 has 14 residues. The CDR3 DNA follows: TGTGCCAGCAGTGACTCCGGGGGAGGAGATACGCAGTATTTT. Translation gives CASSDSGGGDTQYF.

This clone was seen a few times. This chain connects TRBV5-6 to TRBJ2-1; 7 bases match TRBD1. The J segment lost 2 bases and the V segment lost 4 bases, leaving 6 bases of the junction unmatched. This CDR3 has 15 residues. Germline V gene data show CDR1 as SGHDT and CDR2 as YYEEEE. CDR3 in amino acids: CASSPPTGTYNEQFF. The CDR3 DNA reads as TGTGCCAGCAGCCCGCCGACAGGGACCTACAATGAGCAGTTCTTC.

This clone has only a few counts. This chain uses TRBV7-2 with TRBJ2-7; a possible D gene is TRBD2 (5 bases). Germline V gives CDR1 SGHTA, CDR2 FQGNSA. This CDR3 is 18 amino acids long. V lost 2 bases to trimming and J lost 3 bases, with 23 bases between them. In nucleotides, the CDR3 is TGTGCCAGCAGCTTAAGCTTCGACCTCTCGGGAACCAACTACGAGCAGTACTTC. It encodes CASSLSFDLSGTNYEQYF.

This clone was counted a few times. The chain combines TRBV5-1 with TRBJ2-7; a weak D match, TRBD1 (6 bases). Germline CDR1 SGHRS, CDR2 YFSETQ. This CDR3 is 17 amino acids long. Trimming removed 0 bases at V and 1 base at J, with 17 bases between. The CDR3 here is CASSLDPGQRLSYEQYF. As DNA, the CDR3 is TGCGCCAGCAGCTTGGACCCCGGACAGCGCTTATCCTACGAGCAGTACTTC.

This clone was observed a few times. The chain has TRBV5-1 and TRBJ2-1; 8 bases are shared with TRBD2. Germline CDR1 SGHRS, CDR2 YFSETQ. CDR3 size: 16 residues. After removal of 4 bases from V and 9 bases from J, the junction contained 15 bases not matched to a gene. The CDR3 loop is CASSRSGAGAGLEQFF. CDR3 coding DNA: TGCGCCAGCAGCCGCTCAGGAGCGGGAGCCGGCCTTGAGCAGTTCTTC.

The V call is TRBV7-9, the J call TRBJ2-2; 12 nucleotides agree with TRBD2. With 5 bases clipped from V and 4 bases from J, the junction kept 8 bases outside the gene matches. The germline gives CDR1 SEHNR, CDR2 FQNEAQ (reference sequence). This CDR3 comprises 17 residues. In DNA form, the CDR3 reads TGTGCCAGCAGCGTCCGACTAGCGGGAGTTATCACCGGGGAGCTGTTTTTT. The encoded protein is CASSVRLAGVITGELFF.

The chain employs TRBV25-1 and TRBJ2-5, with 10 bases lining up with TRBD1. Germline CDR1 is MGHDK and CDR2 is SYGVNS. V gave up 6 bases and J gave up 2 bases; unmatched junction bases: 3. This CDR3 is built from 14 residues. The CDR3 DNA sequence: TGTGCCAGCAGCCCGGGACAGGGGCAAGAGACCCAGTACTTC. This encodes CASSPGQGQETQYF.

In regard to this clone: The CDR3 ends on some other residue instead of the conserved phenylalanine or tryptophan, so this is likely a read error. The chain uses TRBV29-1 and TRBJ2-2, with D possibly TRBD1 on 9 matching bases. The length of the CDR3 is 15 residues. CDR1 and CDR2 (germline): SQVTM, ANQGSEA. Trimming removed 3 bases at V and 6 bases at J, with 17 bases between. CDR3 bases: TGCAGCGTTGATAGCGGGACAGGGTGGTCCGGGGAGCTGTTTGTT. Translation: CSVDSGTGWSGELFV.

This clone has just a few counts. The rearrangement joins TRBV10-3 to TRBJ1-1; D is uncertain. The CDR3 is made up of 13 amino acids. Germline values: CDR1 ENHRY, CDR2 SYGVKD. The germline V and J ends were trimmed by 7 bases and 1 base, with 10 bases remaining between them. CDR3 sequence reads: CAINIAPNTEAFF. The CDR3 nucleotides read TGTGCCATCAACATAGCCCCGAACACTGAAGCTTTCTTT.